This entry lists 30 T cell receptor beta chains sequenced from one sample in a study of cytomegalovirus exposure and HLA in healthy donors. Here immunoSEQ multiplex PCR was the method, and the copy in TCRdb shows in-frame clones only, minus some. In the table there are some 75,000 clones, roughly 95% of which are singletons. The sample consisted of PBMCs. Receptors were obtained from a woman in her late teens or twenties in good health and CMV-seronegative.

The chain combines TRBV9 with TRBJ2-1, with 8 bases identical to TRBD1. V lost 0 bases, J lost 9 bases, and 11 bases stayed unmatched. There are 16 residues in the CDR3. CDR1 is SGDLS and CDR2 is YYNGEE in the germline V gene. CDR3 sequence (DNA): TGTGCCAGCAGCGTAGAGCCAGGGACAGGAACTGGTGAGCAGTTCTTC. Encoded protein: CASSVEPGTGTGEQFF.

The chain carries TRBV18 and TRBJ1-1; no clear D gene. Germline loops: CDR1 KGHSH, CDR2 LQKENI. V was pared by 2 bases and J by 4 bases, with 11 bases between. The CDR3 has 14 amino acids. As DNA, the CDR3 is TGTGCCAGCTCACCAGCCATCCGGGGCACTGAAGCTTTCTTT. Its protein is CASSPAIRGTEAFF. The whole variable domain, filled in from reference TRBV18 and TRBJ1-1, reads NAGVMQNPRHLVRRRGQEARLRCSPMKGHSHVYWYRQLPEEGLKFMVYLQKENIIDESGMPKERFSAEFPKEGPSILRIQQVVRGDSAAYFCASSPAIRGTEAFFGQGTRLTVV.

The CDR3 nucleotides are TGCAGCGTCCCCACCTTGGGGACAGGGGCTGAAGCTTTCTTT. Translating gives CSVPTLGTGAEAFF. This chain joins TRBV29-1 and TRBJ1-1, with 10 bases aligning to TRBD1. The junction had 10 bases not matched to a gene; V was cut back by 6 bases and J by 6 bases. The CDR3 sequence is 14 residues long. Germline V gene data show CDR1 as SQVTM and CDR2 as ANQGSEA.

This sequence joins TRBV19 and TRBJ2-1; possibly TRBD2 for D (5 bases). Trimming stripped 6 bases from V and 8 bases from J, with 20 bases between. Germline CDR1 reads LNHDA; CDR2 reads SQIVND (reference sequence). CDR3 length: 15 residues. For the CDR3, the DNA is TGTGCCAGTAGCGGGATATATGGGGTGGGCGATGAGCAGTTCTTC. Translation: CASSGIYGVGDEQFF.

The chain has TRBV5-4 and TRBJ2-3; D gene unclear. Trimming removed 4 bases from V and 0 bases from J, with 12 bases in between. The CDR3 loop spans 15 amino acids. In germline, CDR1 is SGHNT, CDR2 YYREEE (reference sequence). CDR3 amino acids: CASSTPPTSTDTQYF. DNA of the CDR3: TGTGCCAGCAGCACCCCCCCGACTAGCACAGATACGCAGTATTTT.

The V gene is TRBV10-2, the J gene TRBJ2-6; no clear D gene. V gave up 4 bases and J gave up 0 bases, with 13 bases separating them. The CDR3 loop spans 17 amino acids. Germline loops: CDR1 WSHSY, CDR2 SAAADI. Here the CDR3 reads CASSGLEHVSGANVLTF. The CDR3 region has the DNA TGCGCCAGCAGTGGTCTCGAACACGTCTCTGGGGCCAACGTCCTGACTTTC.

This clone was observed a single time. The V gene is TRBV6-4, the J gene TRBJ1-5; D uncertain. The germline CDR1 and CDR2 sequences are MRHNA and SNTAGT. The CDR3 contains 13 residues. V was trimmed by 6 bases and J by 0 bases, leaving 6 bases between them. The CDR3 sequence is CASSSNSNQPQHF. The CDR3 DNA follows: TGTGCCAGCAGCTCTAATAGCAATCAGCCCCAGCATTTT.

The chain joins TRBV10-3 to TRBJ2-7; TRBD1 aligns across 7 bases. This CDR3 comprises 15 residues. Looked up from germline, CDR1 is ENHRY and CDR2 is SYGVKD. V shed 6 bases and J 0 bases; nucleotides not matched to a gene: 8. In nucleotides, the CDR3 is TGTGCCATCAGCGAGGGACAGCAGATCTCCTACGAGCAGTACTTC. Protein sequence: CAISEGQQISYEQYF.

V is TRBV4-1 and J is TRBJ2-7; possible D gene TRBD2, 5 bases. This CDR3 spans 13 amino acids. V dropped 2 bases and J dropped 2 bases, with 7 bases sitting between them. Germline lookup yields CDR1 MGHRA and CDR2 YSYEKL. The CDR3 DNA sequence: TGCGCCAGCAGCCAACAGAGGGCCTACGAGCAGTACTTC. Protein product: CASSQQRAYEQYF.

The chain is built from TRBV7-9 and TRBJ1-5; 11 bases line up with TRBD1. Per germline, CDR1 SEHNR and CDR2 FQNEAQ (reference sequence). The CDR3 totals 16 residues. Trimming at V came to 4 bases and at J to 4 bases, leaving 6 bases not matched to a gene. In DNA form, the CDR3 reads TGTGCCAGCAGCTCATCCGGGACAGGGGGTAATCAGCCCCAGCATTTT. It specifies CASSSSGTGGNQPQHF.

The chain combines TRBV29-1 with TRBJ1-1; 7 bases are a match to TRBD1. The CDR3 length is 16 residues. Trimming at V came to 1 base and at J to 0 bases, leaving 8 bases not matched to a gene. In germline, CDR1 is SQVTM, CDR2 ANQGSEA. The CDR3 DNA reads as TGCAGCGTTGAAGGGGTGACAGGGAGTATGAACACTGAAGCTTTCTTT. This translates into CSVEGVTGSMNTEAFF.

This rearrangement joins TRBV10-3 to TRBJ2-1, with TRBD2 identical over 7 bases. Germline loops: CDR1 ENHRY, CDR2 SYGVKD. Trimming took 2 bases from V and 9 from J; bases not matched to a gene: 7. The CDR3 is made up of 14 amino acids. CDR3 amino acids: CAISESGNSGEQFF. The DNA for the CDR3 is TGTGCCATCAGTGAGAGCGGGAATTCGGGTGAGCAGTTCTTC.

CDR3 nucleotide sequence: TGTGCCAGCAGTTTATGGGACAGAGACACAGATACGCAGTATTTT. Residues: CASSLWDRDTDTQYF. The chain uses TRBV28 and TRBJ2-3; weak D call: TRBD1 (6 bases). Trimming shortened V by 0 bases and J by 2 bases, and 9 bases separated the two germline ends. This CDR3 spans 15 amino acids. Germline loops: CDR1 MDHEN, CDR2 SYDVKM.

This rearrangement joins TRBV19 to TRBJ1-4; D is unresolved. Trimming took 2 bases from V and 3 from J, leaving 13 bases between them. The length of the CDR3 is 16 residues. Per the germline V gene, CDR1 is LNHDA and CDR2 is SQIVND (reference sequence). The CDR3 sequence: CASSINLLPANEKLFF. Written as DNA, the CDR3 is TGTGCCAGTAGTATAAACCTCCTGCCGGCTAATGAAAAACTGTTTTTT.

The chain uses TRBV15 and TRBJ1-1; TRBD1 is a possible D gene (6 bases). CDR1 LNHNV and CDR2 YYDKDF come from the germline V gene (reference sequence). V lost 0 bases to trimming and J lost 5 bases, with 13 bases between them. The CDR3 runs to 15 residues. The CDR3 protein is CATSRDLGGWTEAFF. Here the CDR3 DNA reads TGTGCCACCAGCAGAGATCTAGGGGGATGGACTGAAGCTTTCTTT.

The chain has TRBV5-1 and TRBJ1-6; D might be TRBD1 (6 bases). In germline, CDR1 is SGHRS, CDR2 YFSETQ. Trimming left V 4 bases short and J 7 bases short, with 18 bases between. The CDR3 is 16 residues long. This chain's CDR3 is CASSGGQFSVNSPLHF. CDR3 coding DNA: TGCGCCAGCAGCGGCGGACAGTTTTCCGTCAATTCACCCCTCCACTTT.

The chain has TRBV7-9 and TRBJ2-3; 9 positions agree with TRBD1. The CDR3 has 14 residues. V shed 5 bases and J 4 bases; nucleotides not matched to a gene: 4. Germline loops: CDR1 SEHNR, CDR2 FQNEAQ (reference sequence). CDR3: CASSRGQGPDTQYF. DNA for the CDR3: TGTGCCAGCAGCCGGGGACAGGGACCAGATACGCAGTATTTT.

In its sample, this clone was seen once. V is TRBV7-9 and J is TRBJ2-7; weak D call: TRBD1 (5 bases). Trimming removed 5 bases from V and 1 base from J, with 15 bases in between. CDR3 length equals 15 residues. CDR1 and CDR2 (germline): SEHNR, FQNEAQ (reference sequence). In DNA, the CDR3 is TGTGCCAGCAGCGAATCGGCAGGGAAGTCCTACGAGCAGTACTTC. The encoded protein is CASSESAGKSYEQYF.

In this sample, this clone turned up once. The gene calls are TRBV5-1 and TRBJ2-7, with D uncertain. V lost 0 bases and J 1 base, leaving 14 bases between the germline ends. The CDR3 is made up of 16 amino acids. CDR1 is SGHRS, CDR2 YFSETQ, per germline. The CDR3 DNA reads TGCGCCAGCAGCTTGGTAGGCGCAGGAACATCCTACGAGCAGTACTTC. Its translation is CASSLVGAGTSYEQYF.

The rearrangement links TRBV6-5 to TRBJ1-1; 7 bases are a match to TRBD1. V dropped 6 bases and J dropped 5; count of bases not matched to a gene: 12. The CDR3 is 15 residues long. Germline CDR1 and CDR2: MNHEY and SVGAGI. The CDR3 sequence: CASRGLGQSGTEAFF. The CDR3, as DNA: TGTGCCAGCAGGGGACTGGGACAGTCAGGAACTGAAGCTTTCTTT.

The chain carries TRBV19 and TRBJ2-7; 11 nucleotides match TRBD2. Per germline, CDR1 LNHDA and CDR2 SQIVND (reference sequence). The V and J ends lost 5 bases and 4 bases, in that order; junction bases with no gene match: 10. The length of the CDR3 is 16 residues. The DNA for the CDR3 is TGTGCCAGTAGTGCCGCCTCGGGACTAGCGGATTACGAGCAGTACTTC. Translating gives CASSAASGLADYEQYF.

V usage is TRBV14 and J usage is TRBJ2-5; a weak D match, TRBD2 (6 bases). V was cut by 1 base and J by 5 bases, with 14 bases left in between. Germline V gene sequence: CDR1 SGHDN, CDR2 FVKESK. The CDR3 runs 15 residues. The CDR3 spells CASSQASGVRETQYF. DNA for the CDR3: TGTGCCAGCAGCCAAGCTTCGGGAGTGCGGGAGACCCAGTACTTC.

This rearrangement joins TRBV5-4 to TRBJ2-7; D possibly corresponds to TRBD2 (7 bases). Trimming removed 7 bases at V and 5 bases at J, with 22 bases between. In germline, CDR1 is SGHNT, CDR2 YYREEE (reference sequence). This CDR3 region has 15 residues. CDR3 region: CASLDPDGGRDEQYF. CDR3 coding DNA: TGTGCCAGCCTAGATCCGGACGGGGGGCGCGACGAGCAGTACTTC.

The V call is TRBV6-1, the J call TRBJ2-1; 8 nucleotides agree with TRBD2. CDR1 MNHNS and CDR2 SASEGT come from the germline V gene. The length of the CDR3 is 15 residues. V was pared by 6 bases and J by 6 bases, with 10 bases of the junction left unmatched. The CDR3 sequence is CASRPGRAGGNEQFF. CDR3 DNA: TGTGCCAGCAGACCCGGGAGGGCCGGGGGCAATGAGCAGTTCTTC.

The chain employs TRBV6-1 and TRBJ2-7, with 9 positions matching TRBD1. CDR3 length: 14 amino acids. Germline CDR1 is MNHNS and CDR2 is SASEGT. J gave up 3 bases and V 6 bases, and 6 bases lay outside the gene matches. CDR3 region: CASSPRDRDYEQYF. Here the CDR3 DNA reads TGTGCCAGCAGCCCCCGGGACAGGGACTACGAGCAGTACTTC.

The V gene is TRBV5-1, the J gene TRBJ2-3; 15 bases are a match to TRBD2. The germline V gene has CDR1 SGHRS and CDR2 YFSETQ. The CDR3 sequence is 17 residues long. V lost 4 bases, J lost 0 bases, and 3 bases stayed unmatched. CDR3 in amino acids: CASSAGLAGGSTDTQYF. The CDR3 DNA sequence: TGCGCCAGCAGCGCGGGACTAGCGGGAGGTAGCACAGATACGCAGTATTTT.

The chain employs TRBV30 and TRBJ1-1, with a weak D call TRBD1 (6 bases). This CDR3 spans 12 amino acids. Germline assignment: CDR1 GTSNPN and CDR2 SVGIG (reference sequence). V was clipped by 5 bases and J by 1 base, with 8 bases between them. CDR3 amino acids: CAWGQQNTEAFF. CDR3 coding DNA: TGTGCCTGGGGACAGCAGAACACTGAAGCTTTCTTT.

The chain combines TRBV13 with TRBJ2-7; 9 bases are shared with TRBD2. Germline trimming cut 5 bases from V and 5 bases from J; bases unmatched to any gene: 16. Germline V lookup: CDR1 PRHDT, CDR2 FYEKMQ (reference sequence). The CDR3 sequence is 17 residues long. The CDR3 spells CASSHPTREGQRNEQYF. In DNA, the CDR3 is TGTGCCAGCAGCCACCCTACGCGGGAGGGCCAAAGGAACGAGCAGTACTTC.

This clone was recorded once. The chain couples TRBV6-1 to TRBJ1-4; D is unresolved. This CDR3 contains 15 residues. V lost 8 bases, J lost 3 bases, and 16 bases lay in between. Germline V gene data show CDR1 as MNHNS and CDR2 as SASEGT. CDR3 sequence: CASQEATTSNEKLFF. The CDR3 DNA sequence: TGTGCCAGCCAGGAGGCAACCACCTCTAATGAAAAACTGTTTTTT.

The CDR3 loop reads CAISESTAGLLGEQYF. The CDR3 bases are TGTGCCATCAGTGAGTCGACTGCAGGGCTCCTGGGCGAGCAGTACTTC. This rearrangement joins TRBV10-3 to TRBJ2-7, with D possibly being TRBD1 (5 bases). Germline V CDR1 and CDR2: ENHRY, SYGVKD. This CDR3 spans 16 amino acids. Trimming left V 0 bases short and J 6 bases short, with 18 bases between.